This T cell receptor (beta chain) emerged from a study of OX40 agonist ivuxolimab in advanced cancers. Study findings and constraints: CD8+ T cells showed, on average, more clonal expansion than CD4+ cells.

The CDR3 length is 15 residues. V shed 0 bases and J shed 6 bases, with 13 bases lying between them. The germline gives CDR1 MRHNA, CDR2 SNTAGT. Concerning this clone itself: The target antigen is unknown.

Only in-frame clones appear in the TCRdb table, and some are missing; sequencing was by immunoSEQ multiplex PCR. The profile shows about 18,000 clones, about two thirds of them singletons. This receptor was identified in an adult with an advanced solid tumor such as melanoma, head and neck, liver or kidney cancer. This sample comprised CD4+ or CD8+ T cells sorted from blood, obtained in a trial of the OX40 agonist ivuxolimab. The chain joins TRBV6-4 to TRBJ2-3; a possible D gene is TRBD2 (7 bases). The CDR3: CASSDSPGRGDTQYF. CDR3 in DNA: TGTGCCAGCAGTGACTCCCCAGGGAGGGGGGATACGCAGTATTTT.